This TCR beta chain emerged from a study of T cells expressing NK-cell markers. Study at large: All TCR beta repertoires analysed originated from sorted CD3+CD56+NKG2C+, CD3+CD56+NKG2C- and CD3+CD56-NKG2C+ T cells. Study outcomes and limitations: Four of the donors also had these clonotypes leading their CD3+CD56-NKG2C+ fraction. Dominant NKG2C+ clonotypes made up roughly 1.0-7.5% of CD8+ T cells in a handful of donors.

TCRdb reprocessed the 5' RACE reads, keeping one entry per CDR3 protein, no DNA. The table for this sample gives some 340,000 distinct CDR3 sequences. About this clonotype itself: As yet, its antigen is unknown.

CDR1 is SGHVS and CDR2 is FNYEAQ in the germline V gene. The CDR3 contains 18 residues. The sequenced sample consisted of blood T cells: a sorted CD56 or NKG2C T cell subset, CD4+ or CD8+ T cells, or bulk PBMC T cells (not recorded which). The TCR was taken from a man aged 18-69 years in good health. The rearrangement links TRBV7-6 to TRBJ2-1; TCRdb's assignment of TRBD1 cannot be checked, as there is no DNA. CDR3 in amino acids: CASSPRAPPRSSYNEQFF.